Below, 7 T cell receptor beta chains from the same sample are listed, as sequenced in a study of T cells in Graves' hyperthyroidism and ophthalmopathy. Template material for amplifying TCR beta CDR3 regions consisted of RNA transcripts. TCR CDR3 regions were first amplified by RT-PCR with HTBI primers. From the multiplex PCR reads, TCRdb called clonotypes with MiXCR, one entry per CDR3 protein. The sample records more than 300,000 distinct CDR3 sequences, 17% being singletons. The sample comprised blood. Receptors originate from a woman in her twenties or thirties with Graves' hyperthyroidism that later progressed to Graves' ophthalmopathy.

As for this clonotype: In this CDR3 the conserved last residue, phenylalanine or tryptophan, is missing, so a read error is likely. The DNA is left out, because the CDR3 cannot be placed on it with certainty; the CDR3 is given as TCRdb lists it. The chain combines TRBV3-1 with TRBJ2-5; the D segment call TRBD2 is taken from the table without a DNA check. Inclusive of both ends, the CDR3 amounts to 16 amino acids. Germline V gene data show CDR1 as LGHDT and CDR2 as YNNKEL (reference sequence). The CDR3 loop is CASSQGREQYVGGEYV.

This clonotype was counted many times. The J gene is TRBJ2-5, the V gene TRBV18; D remains unclear. Trimming removed 3 bases at V and 4 bases at J, with 15 bases between. The germline gives CDR1 KGHSH, CDR2 LQKENI. The length of the CDR3 is 15 residues. CDR3 in amino acids: CASSPYKPLGETQYF. The CDR3 DNA reads TGTGCCAGCTCACCCTACAAGCCCTTGGGAGAGACCCAGTACTTC.

The rearrangement uses TRBV5-5 and TRBJ1-1; TRBD1 matches at 9 bases. Losses at the gene ends were 3 bases for V and 1 base for J; bases not matched to a gene: 7. The germline gives CDR1 SGHKS, CDR2 YYEKEE (reference sequence). The CDR3 loop spans 16 amino acids. This CDR3 is CASSYRLDRGNTEAFF. The CDR3, as DNA: TGTGCCAGCAGCTACCGACTGGACAGGGGGAACACTGAAGCTTTCTTT.

In its sample, this clonotype was seen many times. The CDR3 nucleotides are TGTGCCAGCAGCTCCACCCATAAAAGGTTTTCAAGCTCCTACGAGCAGTACTTC. The encoded protein is CASSSTHKRFSSSYEQYF. V usage is TRBV7-4 and J usage is TRBJ2-7; no reliable D call. CDR1 is SGHVT, CDR2 SQSDAQ, per germline. V gave up 4 bases and J gave up 0 bases, with 22 bases separating them. CDR3 length: 18 residues.

Turning to this clonotype: A junction boundary mismatches the germline segment, possibly from a read error. The V call is TRBV5-8, the J call TRBJ2-2, with 8 bases aligning to TRBD1. The CDR3 runs to 14 residues. Germline loops: CDR1 SGHTS, CDR2 YDEGEE. DNA for the CDR3: TGTGCCACCTGGGACAGGCGAGACACCGGGGGGCTGTTTTTT. Translation gives CATWDRRDTGGLFF.

The chain uses TRBV7-2 and TRBJ2-1, with D hard to call. V was cut by 5 bases and J by 4 bases, with 9 bases left in between. From germline, CDR1 is SGHTA and CDR2 FQGNSA. This CDR3 spans 13 amino acids. CDR3 in DNA: TGTGCCAGCAGCCGCGGTGTTTACAATGAGCAGTTCTTC. It codes for CASSRGVYNEQFF.

The chain carries TRBV29-1 and TRBJ2-1; 8 bases agree with TRBD2. The germline gives CDR1 SQVTM, CDR2 ANQGSEA. V gave up 4 bases and J gave up 4 bases; unmatched junction bases: 9. The CDR3 has 15 amino acids. CDR3 sequence reads: CSVGGLSGVYNEQFF. The CDR3 nucleotides are TGCAGCGTTGGGGGCCTTAGCGGGGTTTACAATGAGCAGTTCTTC.